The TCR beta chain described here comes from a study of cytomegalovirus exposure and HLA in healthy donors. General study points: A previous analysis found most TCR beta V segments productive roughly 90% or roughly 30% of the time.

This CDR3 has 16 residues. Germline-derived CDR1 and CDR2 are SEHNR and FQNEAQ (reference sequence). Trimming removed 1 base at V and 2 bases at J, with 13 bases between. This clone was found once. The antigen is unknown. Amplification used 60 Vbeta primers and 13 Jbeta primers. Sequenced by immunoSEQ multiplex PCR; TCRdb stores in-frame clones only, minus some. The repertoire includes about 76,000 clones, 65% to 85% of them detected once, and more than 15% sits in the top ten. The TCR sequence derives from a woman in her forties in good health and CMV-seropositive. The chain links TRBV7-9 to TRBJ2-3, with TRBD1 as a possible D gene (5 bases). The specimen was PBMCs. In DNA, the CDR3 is TGTGCCAGCAGCTTAGGTCGTCTCAGGGACACAGATACGCAGTATTTT. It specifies CASSLGRLRDTDTQYF.